One T cell receptor (beta chain) is described in this entry. These data come from a study of blood T cell repertoires in COVID-19. Profiled with immunoSEQ multiplex PCR; TCRdb holds only in-frame clones, not every one. The sample yields about 81,000 clones, approximately 90% seen once. Germline CDR1 reads SGHDN; CDR2 reads FVKESK. V was shortened by 1 base and J by 8 bases, with 14 bases between the two germline ends. This CDR3 is built from 14 residues. This TCR derives from a man aged 65 to 79 with active or convalescent COVID-19. V is TRBV14 and J is TRBJ1-2, with D perhaps matching TRBD1 (5 bases). Sequencing was carried out using peripheral blood. CDR3 DNA: TGTGCCAGCAGCCAAGGGTTTCCGGGGGAGGGCTACACCTTC. The encoded protein is CASSQGFPGEGYTF.